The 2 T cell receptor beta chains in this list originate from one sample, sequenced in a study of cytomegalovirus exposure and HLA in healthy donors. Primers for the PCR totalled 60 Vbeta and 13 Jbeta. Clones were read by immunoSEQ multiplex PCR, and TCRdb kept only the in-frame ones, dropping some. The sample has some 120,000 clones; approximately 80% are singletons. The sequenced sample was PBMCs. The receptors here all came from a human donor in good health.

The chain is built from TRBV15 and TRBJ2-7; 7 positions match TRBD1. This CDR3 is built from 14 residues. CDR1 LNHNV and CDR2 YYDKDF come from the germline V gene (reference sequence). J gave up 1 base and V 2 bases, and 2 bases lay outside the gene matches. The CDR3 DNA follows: TGTGCCACCAGCAGACCGGGACAGTCCTACGAGCAGTACTTC. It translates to CATSRPGQSYEQYF.

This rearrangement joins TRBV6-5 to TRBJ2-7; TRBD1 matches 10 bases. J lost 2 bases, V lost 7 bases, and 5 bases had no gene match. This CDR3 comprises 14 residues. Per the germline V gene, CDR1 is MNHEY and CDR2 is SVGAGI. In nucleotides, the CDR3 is TGTGCCAGCACCGCCGGACAGGGGGCCTACGAGCAGTACTTC. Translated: CASTAGQGAYEQYF.